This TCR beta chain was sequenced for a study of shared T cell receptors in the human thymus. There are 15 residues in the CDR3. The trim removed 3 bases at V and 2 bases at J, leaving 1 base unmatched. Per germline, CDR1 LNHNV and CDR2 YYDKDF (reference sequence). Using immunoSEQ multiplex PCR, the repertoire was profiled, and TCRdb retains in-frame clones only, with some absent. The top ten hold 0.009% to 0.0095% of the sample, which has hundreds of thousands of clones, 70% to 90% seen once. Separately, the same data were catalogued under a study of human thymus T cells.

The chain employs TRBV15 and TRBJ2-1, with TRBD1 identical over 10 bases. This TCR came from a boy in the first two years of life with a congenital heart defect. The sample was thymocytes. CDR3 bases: TGTGCCACCAGCAGTGACAGGGGGCCCTACAATGAGCAGTTCTTC. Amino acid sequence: CATSSDRGPYNEQFF. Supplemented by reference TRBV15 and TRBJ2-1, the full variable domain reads DAMVIQNPRYQVTQFGKPVTLSCSQTLNHNVMYWYQQKSSQAPKLLFHYYDKDFNNEADTPDNFQSRRPNTSFCFLDIRSPGLGDTAMYLCATSSDRGPYNEQFFGPGTRLTVL.